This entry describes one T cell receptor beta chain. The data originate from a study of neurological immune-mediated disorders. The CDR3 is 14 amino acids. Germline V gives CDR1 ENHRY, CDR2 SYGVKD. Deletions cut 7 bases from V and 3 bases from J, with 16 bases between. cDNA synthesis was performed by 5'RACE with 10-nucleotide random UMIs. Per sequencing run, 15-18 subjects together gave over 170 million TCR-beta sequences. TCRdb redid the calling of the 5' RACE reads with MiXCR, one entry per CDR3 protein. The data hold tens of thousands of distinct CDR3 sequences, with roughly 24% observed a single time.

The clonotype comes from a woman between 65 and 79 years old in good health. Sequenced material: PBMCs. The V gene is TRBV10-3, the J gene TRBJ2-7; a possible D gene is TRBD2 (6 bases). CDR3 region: CAINTGDVNYEQYF. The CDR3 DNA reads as TGTGCCATCAACACGGGGGACGTCAACTACGAGCAGTACTTC.